Presented here are 16 T cell receptor beta chains from one specimen sequenced in a study of cytomegalovirus exposure and HLA in healthy donors. Vbeta (60) and Jbeta (13) primers were used in the PCR. Using immunoSEQ multiplex PCR, the repertoire was profiled, and TCRdb retains in-frame clones only, with some absent. This table has fewer than 250,000 clones, roughly 80% appearing once. Sequencing was done on a sample of PBMCs. These receptors originate from a man between 25 and 39 years old in good health and CMV-seronegative.

The genes are TRBV4-3 and TRBJ2-7; TRBD2 might be the D (5 bases). V was trimmed by 1 base and J by 3 bases, leaving 10 bases between them. Germline CDR1 reads LGHNA; CDR2 reads YSLEER. CDR3 length: 14 amino acids. The CDR3 sequence is CASSQVTGSYEQYF. The CDR3 nucleotides are TGCGCCAGCAGCCAAGTGACGGGAAGCTACGAGCAGTACTTC.

The chain carries TRBV28 and TRBJ2-3; no definite D call. CDR1 and CDR2 from the germline V gene are MDHEN and SYDVKM. Trimming shortened V by 1 base and J by 5 bases, and 4 bases separated the two germline ends. The CDR3 has 12 amino acids. Here the CDR3 reads CASSLSLDTQYF. CDR3 nucleotide sequence: TGTGCCAGCAGTTTATCCCTAGATACGCAGTATTTT.

The J gene is TRBJ2-1, the V gene TRBV7-8; 7 positions match TRBD1. This CDR3 is built from 16 residues. The J segment lost 0 bases and the V segment lost 3 bases, leaving 5 bases of the junction unmatched. Germline V gene data show CDR1 as SGHVS and CDR2 as FQNEAQ. CDR3 sequence: CASSFGDSLSYNEQFF. The CDR3 DNA sequence: TGTGCCAGCAGCTTTGGGGACAGCCTCTCCTACAATGAGCAGTTCTTC.

Remarks on this clone: The junction shows a germline mismatch at one end, possibly a read error. The chain carries TRBV7-9 and TRBJ1-5; a weak D match, TRBD1 (6 bases). Germline V lookup: CDR1 SEHNR, CDR2 FQNEAQ (reference sequence). The CDR3 covers 15 residues. CDR3 bases: TGTTCCAGCAGCTTCGAGGGGGATAGCAATCAGCCCCAGCATTTT. This translates into CSSSFEGDSNQPQHF.

The gene calls are TRBV7-9 and TRBJ2-3; D is perhaps TRBD1 (6 bases). This CDR3 spans 13 amino acids. V shed 6 bases and J shed 4 bases, with 11 bases lying between them. Germline lookup yields CDR1 SEHNR and CDR2 FQNEAQ (reference sequence). The CDR3 region is CASSYRDPDTQYF. CDR3 bases: TGTGCCAGCAGTTACAGGGATCCAGATACGCAGTATTTT.

The chain couples TRBV6-5 to TRBJ1-4; D perhaps matches TRBD1 (5 bases). Trimming took 8 bases from V and 2 from J, leaving 15 bases between them. Germline CDR1 and CDR2: MNHEY and SVGAGI. This CDR3 is built from 15 residues. The CDR3 is CASVIQDSTNEKLFF. CDR3 bases: TGTGCCAGCGTCATACAGGATTCGACTAATGAAAAACTGTTTTTT.

The chain couples TRBV10-3 to TRBJ1-6; perhaps TRBD1 as D (5 bases). The CDR3 has 13 residues. The V and J ends lost 6 bases and 7 bases respectively, with 10 bases between them. CDR1 and CDR2 from the germline V gene are ENHRY and SYGVKD. The CDR3 reads CAISGQGNSPLHF. In DNA form, the CDR3 reads TGTGCCATCAGCGGGCAGGGAAATTCACCCCTCCACTTT.

This clone was observed a few times. V gene TRBV6-5 combines with J gene TRBJ1-1, with 7 bases matching TRBD1. The trim removed 5 bases at V and 4 bases at J, leaving 7 bases unmatched. Germline V gene sequence: CDR1 MNHEY, CDR2 SVGAGI. There are 14 residues in the CDR3. In DNA form, the CDR3 reads TGTGCCAGCAGTGAGTTCAGGGGGAGCACTGAAGCTTTCTTT. Amino acids: CASSEFRGSTEAFF.

Comments on this clone: At the DNA level, this CDR3 is encoded by other sequences in the same sample as well. This sequence joins TRBV7-2 and TRBJ2-7; 7 bases are a match to TRBD2. The V segment lost 1 base and the J segment 1 base; nucleotides outside the gene matches: 1. This CDR3 spans 14 amino acids. From germline, CDR1 is SGHTA and CDR2 FQGNSA. CDR3 protein: CASSLGGGSYEQYF. CDR3 nucleotides: TGTGCCAGCAGCTTAGGGGGGGGTTCCTACGAGCAGTACTTC. The whole variable domain, remainder taken from reference TRBV7-2 and TRBJ2-7, is GAGVSQSPSNKVTEKGKDVELRCDPISGHTALYWYRQSLGQGLEFLIYFQGNSAPDKSGLPSDRFSAERTGGSVSTLTIQRTQQEDSAVYLCASSLGGGSYEQYFGPGTRLTVT.

The genes are TRBV7-6 and TRBJ1-5; 7 bases fit TRBD1. This CDR3 is built from 14 residues. Germline CDR1 is SGHVS and CDR2 is FNYEAQ. V dropped 1 base and J dropped 7; count of bases not matched to a gene: 4. The CDR3 loop is CASSLGQGGQPQHF. As DNA, the CDR3 is TGTGCCAGCAGCTTAGGACAGGGAGGACAGCCCCAGCATTTT.

This clone occurred once. V and J are TRBV29-1 and TRBJ2-5; D call uncertain. The CDR3 has 12 amino acids. Per germline, CDR1 SQVTM and CDR2 ANQGSEA. With 1 base removed from V and 4 bases from J, the gap between germline ends came to 7 bases. CDR3 bases: TGCAGCGTTGAAGTCCCGGGAGAGACCCAGTACTTC. This sequence encodes CSVEVPGETQYF.

With respect to this clone: The identical CDR3 is also encoded by other nucleotide sequences in the sample. V usage is TRBV5-6 and J usage is TRBJ1-2; 7 nucleotides match TRBD1. This CDR3 has 13 residues. The germline V gene encodes CDR1 SGHDT and CDR2 YYEEEE. With V trimmed by 4 bases and J by 3 bases, 3 bases remained unmatched. CDR3 DNA sequence: TGTGCCAGCAGCCGCGGGACAGACTATGGCTACACCTTC. Translated, it gives CASSRGTDYGYTF. The variable domain in full, with the rest retrieved from reference TRBV5-6 and TRBJ1-2, is DAGVTQSPTHLIKTRGQQVTLRCSPKSGHDTVSWYQQALGQGPQFIFQYYEEEERQRGNFPDRFSGHQFPNYSSELNVNALLLGDSALYLCASSRGTDYGYTFGSGTRLTVV.

CDR3 in amino acids: CASSLAGGNYGYTF. The CDR3 DNA reads TGTGCCAGCAGCTTGGCCGGGGGGAACTATGGCTACACCTTC. The chain links TRBV5-4 to TRBJ1-2, with D possibly matching TRBD1 (5 bases). V dropped 0 bases and J dropped 2 bases, with 8 bases sitting between them. The length of the CDR3 is 14 residues. Germline CDR1 is SGHNT and CDR2 is YYREEE (reference sequence).

The V gene is TRBV13, the J gene TRBJ2-5; tentatively, D is TRBD2 (6 bases). CDR1 is PRHDT, CDR2 FYEKMQ, per germline (reference sequence). V lost 2 bases to trimming and J lost 2 bases, with 18 bases between them. CDR3 length equals 17 residues. The DNA of the CDR3 is TGTGCCAGCAGCTTACGAGAGAGAGGCGGGGCTCAAGAGACCCAGTACTTC. As protein: CASSLRERGGAQETQYF.

The chain carries TRBV12-1 and TRBJ2-7; TRBD2, as called in the table, went unchecked against the DNA. TRBV12-1 is tagged as a pseudogene. There are 15 residues in the CDR3. Here the CDR3 reads CASSANPNQMYEQYF. In DNA form, the CDR3 reads TGTGCCAGCAGCGCGAATCCCAACCAAATGTACGAGCAGTACTTC.

The chain joins TRBV28 to TRBJ2-7, with 7 bases aligning to TRBD2. Unmatched junction bases numbered 6, after V lost 10 bases and J lost 3 bases. This CDR3 has 12 amino acids. Germline V gene data show CDR1 as MDHEN and CDR2 as SYDVKM. CDR3 nucleotide sequence: TGTGCCACCAGGGCGGGGGTCTACGAGCAGTACTTC. The encoded protein is CATRAGVYEQYF.